This is a list of T cell receptor beta chains from one sample in a study of T cells expressing NK-cell markers. TCRdb re-called the 5' RACE reads, yielding one record per CDR3 amino acid sequence without DNA. The sample data list 200,000 to 300,000 distinct CDR3 sequences. The sample taken for sequencing was blood T cells: a sorted CD56 or NKG2C T cell subset, CD4+ or CD8+ T cells, or bulk PBMC T cells (not recorded which). These receptors were obtained from a man between 18 and 35 years old in good health. Both conserved end residues are part of each CDR3.

V gene	J gene	CDR3 protein
TRBV20-1	TRBJ2-1	CSARGDPMKEVYNEQFF
TRBV12-3/TRBV12-4	TRBJ2-1	CASSLTLAGVQFF
TRBV5-1	TRBJ2-3	CASSSRTGTLTDTQYF
TRBV19	TRBJ1-2	CASSTPGRGSYGYTF
TRBV24-1	TRBJ2-1	CATSDPTGLAGGWKQFF
TRBV24-1	TRBJ2-3	CATSDYQGISTDTQYF
TRBV28	TRBJ2-3	CASSLPTSGISTDTQYF
TRBV24-1	TRBJ2-3	CATSDTGETDTQYF
TRBV2	TRBJ1-2	CASSEGKYGYTF
TRBV10-3	TRBJ2-5	CAISKEGQNQETQYF
TRBV29-1	TRBJ1-3	CSVDQGFGNTIYF
TRBV10-3	TRBJ2-5	CASAGSGQETQYF
TRBV5-1	TRBJ2-7	CASRLRTGAYEQYF
TRBV30	TRBJ2-7	CAWSGRAGRGYEQYF
TRBV10-3	TRBJ1-2	CAVREEYQRGKDGYTF
TRBV6-5	TRBJ2-3	CASSSTGGTSSTDTQYF
TRBV7-6	TRBJ2-7	CASSLDRIAYEQYF
TRBV29-1	TRBJ2-1	CSIGGQGRTEQFF
TRBV5-5	TRBJ1-5	CASSFGAGDQPQHF
TRBV20-1	TRBJ2-3	CSAGTGGGLPDTQYF
TRBV12-5	TRBJ2-7	CASGLDRYEQYF
TRBV12-3/TRBV12-4	TRBJ2-7	CASSRIGLAPNEQYF
TRBV4-1	TRBJ2-1	CASSQDLTRGRVNEQFF
TRBV29-1	TRBJ2-1	CSVSRAGGYNEQFF
TRBV29-1	TRBJ2-1	CGTSDRYNEQFF
TRBV3-1	TRBJ2-1	CASSPGLSSSYNEQFF
TRBV5-5	TRBJ2-3	CASSLVYRGTDTQYF
TRBV3-1	TRBJ2-1	CASSRAGDRKGNEQFF
TRBV7-3	TRBJ2-1	CASSLISLSGRGYNEQFF
TRBV12-3/TRBV12-4	TRBJ2-1	CASSFSTGGEFF
TRBV28	TRBJ2-7	CAIRTGLYEQYF
TRBV20-1	TRBJ2-7	CSARAPGAATYEQYF
TRBV29-1	TRBJ2-7	CSVRPRLADPYEQYF
TRBV7-2	TRBJ2-5	CASSRTPRGETQYF
TRBV5-6	TRBJ2-1	CASSLGQSVYNEQFF
TRBV4-1	TRBJ1-2	CASSQEGRGTYGYTF
TRBV7-2	TRBJ1-1	CASSLAVGSSTEAFF
TRBV6-5	TRBJ1-2	CASSYSTATSFGFYGYTF
TRBV18	TRBJ2-3	CASSPIASTDTQYF
TRBV5-1	TRBJ2-5	CASSLVGTSILETQYF
TRBV21-1	TRBJ2-1	CASMMDSRIGFNEQFF
TRBV10-3	TRBJ1-1	CAIRAGTGGNTEAFF
TRBV10-3	TRBJ2-3	CAISESVTDTQYF
TRBV6-5	TRBJ1-3	CASSYSGGADGNTIYF
TRBV4-3	TRBJ2-4	CASSHGPGPEQLYF
TRBV12-3/TRBV12-4	TRBJ1-2	CASSTDRARYGYTF
TRBV12-3/TRBV12-4	TRBJ1-2	CASSLPDRADGYTF
TRBV4-2	TRBJ1-1	CASSPPEQGLTEAFF
TRBV20-1	TRBJ2-3	CSARVSGSPDTQYF